This entry lists 14 T cell receptor beta chains sequenced from one sample in a study of T-cell memory formation after mild COVID-19 (dated by TCRdb to the early 2020s). Receptors were amplified or captured by 5' RACE. Reads for this sample came from an Illumina NovaSeq 6000. TCRdb handled the public reads itself, with Q25 trimming in fastp and clone calling in MiXCR, and kept productive beta chains. Duplicate CDR3 protein sequences are folded into a single record with the most common DNA and genes. The sample records approximately 240,000 distinct CDR3 sequences, around 15% of which are singletons. 3.5% of the sample goes to the ten largest clones. The sequencing sample was made of PBMCs or a T cell subset sorted from them (not recorded which). The receptors shown here come from a man younger than 30 who had mild COVID-19 (a few samples of this study predate the infection). The sample titles of this study are shuffled in the database, so cell type and time point are left out; the donor was told from shared clones.

The genes are TRBV12-3 or TRBV12-4 and TRBJ2-3, with TRBD2 matching 11 bases. CDR3 size: 16 residues. Unmatched junction bases numbered 7, after V lost 5 bases and J lost 3 bases. CDR3 sequence reads: CASSTSGGGMTDTQYF. CDR3 coding DNA: TGTGCCAGCAGTACTAGCGGGGGCGGGATGACAGATACGCAGTATTTT.

The rearrangement links TRBV6-5 to TRBJ1-1, with D possibly being TRBD1 (5 bases). Germline values: CDR1 MNHEY, CDR2 SVGAGI. The CDR3 totals 14 residues. V gave up 4 bases and J gave up 5 bases, with 14 bases separating them. The CDR3 region is CASSSPGWGTEAFF. The CDR3 region has the DNA TGTGCCAGCAGTTCCCCAGGGTGGGGAACTGAAGCTTTCTTT.

This clonotype showed up many times. The V gene is TRBV20-1, the J gene TRBJ1-6, with D perhaps TRBD1 (6 bases). Germline lookup yields CDR1 DFQATT and CDR2 SNEGSKA (reference sequence). The CDR3 loop spans 13 amino acids. CDR3 nucleotide sequence: TGCAGCGTACAGGGAGCTCATAATTCACCCCTCCACTTT. This sequence encodes CSVQGAHNSPLHF.

The rearrangement uses TRBV4-1 and TRBJ1-2, with D perhaps TRBD1 (5 bases). The CDR3 has 13 amino acids. V lost 7 bases and J 2 bases, leaving 11 bases between the germline ends. The germline V gene encodes CDR1 MGHRA and CDR2 YSYEKL. CDR3 nucleotide sequence: TGCGCCAGCACAGGACACCAGAACTATGGCTACACCTTC. Encoded protein: CASTGHQNYGYTF.

This sequence joins TRBV6-1 and TRBJ2-1; 12 bases align to TRBD2. Germline V gives CDR1 MNHNS, CDR2 SASEGT. The CDR3 spans 15 residues. With V trimmed by 4 bases and J by 4 bases, 2 bases remained unmatched. Here the CDR3 DNA reads TGTGCCAGCAGTGTGACTAGCGGGGGATACAATGAGCAGTTCTTC. This encodes CASSVTSGGYNEQFF.

This clonotype was recorded a few times. CDR3 protein: CASNRIRASGYTF. CDR3 sequence (DNA): TGTGCCAGCAACAGAATCCGGGCGTCTGGCTACACCTTC. The chain is built from TRBV2 and TRBJ1-2; the D is unclear. The CDR3 runs to 13 residues. The V gene's germline CDR1 is SNHLY and CDR2 FYNNEI. Between the trimmed V and J ends, which lost 7 bases and 7 bases, there was a span of 16 bases.

This sequence joins TRBV20-1 and TRBJ2-7, with 11 bases aligning to TRBD2. The CDR3 is made up of 15 amino acids. Germline V CDR1 and CDR2: DFQATT, SNEGSKA (reference sequence). After removal of 0 bases from V and 7 bases from J, the junction contained 8 bases not matched to a gene. This CDR3 is CSARDPTSGVLEQYF. CDR3 sequence (DNA): TGCAGTGCTAGAGATCCGACTAGCGGGGTTCTAGAGCAGTACTTC.

This clonotype was seen more than once but under ten times. CDR3 amino acids: CASSLESAGGPSPLHF. The CDR3 region has the DNA TGTGCCAGCAGCTTAGAGTCTGCGGGAGGACCCTCACCCCTCCACTTT. J is TRBJ1-6 and V is TRBV7-2; D unresolved. Trimming removed 1 base at V and 10 bases at J, with 17 bases between. The CDR3 contains 16 residues. From germline, CDR1 is SGHTA and CDR2 FQGNSA. The full variable domain, rest sourced from reference TRBV7-2 and TRBJ1-6, is GAGVSQSPSNKVTEKGKDVELRCDPISGHTALYWYRQSLGQGLEFLIYFQGNSAPDKSGLPSDRFSAERTGGSVSTLTIQRTQQEDSAVYLCASSLESAGGPSPLHFGNGTRLTVT.

This clonotype appeared a few times. The genes are TRBV7-9 and TRBJ2-5, with D tentatively TRBD1 (7 bases). This CDR3 is built from 15 residues. V was pared by 5 bases and J by 2 bases, with 15 bases between. The germline V gene encodes CDR1 SEHNR and CDR2 FQNEAQ (reference sequence). This CDR3 reads CASSPGGTAQETQYF. The CDR3, as DNA: TGTGCCAGCAGCCCTGGCGGGACAGCTCAAGAGACCCAGTACTTC.

This clonotype was observed many times. V is TRBV7-2 and J is TRBJ2-1; no firm D call. CDR1 SGHTA and CDR2 FQGNSA come from the germline V gene. Trimming pared 2 bases from V and 5 bases from J, leaving 7 bases between. The CDR3 consists of 13 residues. The CDR3 nucleotides read TGTGCCAGCAGCTTATCGGTTGACAATGAGCAGTTCTTC. Encoded protein: CASSLSVDNEQFF.

This clonotype was counted a few times. The rearrangement joins TRBV5-1 to TRBJ2-7; 9 bases align to TRBD1. The CDR3 has 14 residues. With V trimmed by 4 bases and J by 5 bases, 7 bases remained unmatched. CDR1 SGHRS and CDR2 YFSETQ come from the germline V gene. CDR3 sequence reads: CASSAWDRVHEQYF. The DNA for the CDR3 is TGCGCCAGCAGCGCGTGGGACAGGGTCCACGAGCAGTACTTC.

This clonotype was observed a few times. This sequence joins TRBV6-1 and TRBJ1-1, with no clear D. Deletions cut 2 bases from V and 4 bases from J, with 8 bases between. Looked up from germline, CDR1 is MNHNS and CDR2 is SASEGT. The CDR3 runs 13 residues. CDR3 protein: CASSELRGTEAFF. Here the CDR3 DNA reads TGTGCCAGCAGTGAACTACGAGGCACTGAAGCTTTCTTT.

The rearrangement joins TRBV9 to TRBJ1-1; D uncertain. The CDR3 loop spans 17 amino acids. V was cut by 4 bases and J by 4 bases, with 23 bases left in between. Looked up from germline, CDR1 is SGDLS and CDR2 is YYNGEE. DNA for the CDR3: TGTGCCAGCAGCCCAGGAAGAGACGGGGTATCTGGCACTGAAGCTTTCTTT. Translating gives CASSPGRDGVSGTEAFF.

The genes are TRBV2 and TRBJ2-3; TRBD1 aligns across 8 bases. Germline V lookup: CDR1 SNHLY, CDR2 FYNNEI. The CDR3 extends over 15 amino acids. Trimming removed 5 bases from V and 1 base from J; junction bases left unmatched: 5. CDR3 sequence (DNA): TGTGCCAGCAGTCTTACGACAGGGGGCACAGATACGCAGTATTTT. Translation: CASSLTTGGTDTQYF.